The clone carrying this T cell receptor beta chain showed up just a few times. The antigen is undetermined. This specimen belongs to a study of T cell repertoires in cytomegalovirus infection. Study-level findings and limits: HLA-C-restricted CMV-specific TCR beta clonotypes prevailed in the ex vivo response.

TCRdb reprocessed the reads via MiXCR and lists one record per CDR3 protein. This table has about 320,000 distinct CDR3 sequences, more than 9% appearing once. Per germline, CDR1 SGHVS and CDR2 FNYEAQ. The V end was cut by 1 base, the J end by 3 bases, with 15 bases between. The CDR3 length is 17 residues. Sequencing used PBMCs. This chain connects TRBV7-6 to TRBJ2-2; D is unresolved. The sequence was collected from a human donor in good health (CMV status not recorded). Some clones in this sample may be carry-over from other donors' samples. CDR3 coding DNA: TGTGCCAGCAGCTTAGGGGTTTTTGGTGGGGACACCGGGGAGCTGTTTTTT. Residues: CASSLGVFGGDTGELFF.